The entry that follows covers one TCR beta chain sequence. What it recognizes is unknown. The data originate from a study of chemoradiotherapy in HPV16-positive cancers. Study-wide findings and caveats: Better recurrence-free survival went with HPV-responsive T-cell expansion in HPV16-positive patients.

There are 14 residues in the CDR3. Looked up from germline, CDR1 is SGHTS and CDR2 is YDEGEE. The V gene lost 4 bases and the J gene lost 3 bases, with 11 bases spanning the gap. The protocol was immunoSEQ multiplex PCR, while the TCRdb copy is restricted to in-frame clones and leaves out a portion. The sample carries 9,000 to 15,000 clones, around 66% recorded once. V usage is TRBV5-8 and J usage is TRBJ1-5; tentatively, D is TRBD1 (5 bases). Sampling was performed from a patient who underwent chemoradiotherapy. This sequence originates from a human donor with HPV-associated anogenital cancer. CDR3 region: CASSRDSYNQPQHF. The CDR3 DNA reads TGTGCCAGCAGCCGTGACAGCTACAATCAGCCCCAGCATTTT. Full variable domain (missing parts from reference TRBV5-8 and TRBJ1-5): EAGVTQSPTHLIKTRGQQATLRCSPISGHTSVYWYQQALGLGLQFLLWYDEGEERNRGNFPPRFSGRQFPNYSSELNVNALELEDSALYLCASSRDSYNQPQHFGDGTRLSIL.